The 10 T cell receptor beta chains presented below share a single source sample, sequenced in a study of vaccination and CD4 T cells after COVID-19. The time point denotes: late sampling 161 to 241 days after vaccination in three convalescent patients. Treatment of the sample: roughly 10-day PBMC culture with coronavirus spike peptide pools or control peptides (ViraFEST assay). Cultured CD4+ T-cell DNA underwent Oncomine TCR Beta short-read sequencing. MiXCR, run by TCRdb on the PCR reads, gives a single entry per CDR3 protein. The profile shows 20,000 to 25,000 distinct CDR3 sequences, about 46% of them singletons. These receptors have no identified antigens. Sequencing was performed on CD4+ T cells from blood, cultured in vitro, taken about 7 months after SARS-CoV-2 vaccination. These receptors were taken from a human donor who had recovered from COVID-19.

The V gene is TRBV7-2, the J gene TRBJ2-7, with 9 bases matching TRBD2. V dropped 2 bases and J dropped 2; count of bases not matched to a gene: 4. This CDR3 region has 15 residues. In germline, CDR1 is SGHTA, CDR2 FQGNSA. The CDR3, as DNA: TGTGCCAGCAGCTTAAGTGTAGCGGGGGCCTACGAGCAGTACTTC. Translation: CASSLSVAGAYEQYF. The full variable domain, in which reference TRBV7-2 and TRBJ2-7 provide the parts outside the CDR3, is GAGVSQSPSNKVTEKGKDVELRCDPISGHTALYWYRQSLGQGLEFLIYFQGNSAPDKSGLPSDRFSAERTGGSVSTLTIQRTQQEDSAVYLCASSLSVAGAYEQYFGPGTRLTVT.

This rearrangement joins TRBV10-3 to TRBJ1-2, with D perhaps TRBD1 (6 bases). Deletions cut 8 bases from V and 8 bases from J, with 27 bases between. CDR1 and CDR2 (germline): ENHRY, SYGVKD. The CDR3 runs 16 residues. The CDR3 nucleotides are TGTGCCATCGGGACAAGGACCACTCTCTTCTCAGGCGGCTACACCTTC. It yields the protein CAIGTRTTLFSGGYTF.

This clonotype has more than one count but fewer than ten. CDR3 in DNA: TGTGCCACCAGTGATGGTAGCGGGAGCTCCTACGAGCAGTACTTC. Translating gives CATSDGSGSSYEQYF. This chain uses TRBV24-1 with TRBJ2-7; 9 nucleotides line up with TRBD2. With V trimmed by 3 bases and J by 0 bases, 2 bases remained unmatched. The CDR3 covers 15 residues. Germline-derived CDR1 and CDR2 are KGHDR and SFDVKD.

Only a few counts were recorded for this clonotype. The genes are TRBV20-1 and TRBJ2-1; D is possibly TRBD2 (5 bases). The ends were cut back, 1 base at V and 0 bases at J, with 13 bases in the middle. Germline CDR1 and CDR2: DFQATT and SNEGSKA (reference sequence). CDR3 length: 16 amino acids. DNA of the CDR3: TGCAGTGCTAGAGTCCATGCGGGCCACTCCTACAATGAGCAGTTCTTC. This gives the protein CSARVHAGHSYNEQFF.

The chain couples TRBV20-1 to TRBJ1-2; weak D call: TRBD1 (6 bases). Trimming stripped 0 bases from V and 6 bases from J, with 14 bases between. Germline-derived CDR1 and CDR2 are DFQATT and SNEGSKA (reference sequence). There are 14 residues in the CDR3. CDR3 in amino acids: CSARDFSRDNGYTF. CDR3 nucleotides: TGCAGTGCTAGAGATTTTTCCAGGGACAATGGCTACACCTTC.

This chain joins TRBV7-2 and TRBJ1-2; no clear D gene. Germline V gives CDR1 SGHTA, CDR2 FQGNSA. The ends were cut back, 5 bases at V and 8 bases at J, with 21 bases in the middle. The CDR3 is made up of 15 amino acids. DNA of the CDR3: TGTGCCAGCAGCCCAACGGTCGGGAGCACTGAGGGCTACACCTTC. Amino acids: CASSPTVGSTEGYTF. Full variable domain (missing parts from reference TRBV7-2 and TRBJ1-2): GAGVSQSPSNKVTEKGKDVELRCDPISGHTALYWYRQSLGQGLEFLIYFQGNSAPDKSGLPSDRFSAERTGGSVSTLTIQRTQQEDSAVYLCASSPTVGSTEGYTFGSGTRLTVV.

V and J are TRBV6-1 and TRBJ2-7; D is unresolved. The CDR3 is 12 residues long. V shed 6 bases and J shed 2 bases, with 8 bases lying between them. CDR1 and CDR2 (germline): MNHNS, SASEGT. CDR3 sequence: CASSNLPYEQYF. CDR3 DNA: TGTGCCAGCAGCAACCTCCCCTACGAGCAGTACTTC.

The table lists this clonotype with a few counts. The J gene is TRBJ1-2, the V gene TRBV6-1; TRBD1 might be the D (5 bases). Germline V lookup: CDR1 MNHNS, CDR2 SASEGT. V lost 4 bases and J 2 bases, leaving 14 bases between the germline ends. The CDR3 runs to 15 residues. The CDR3 loop is CASSASDSVNYGYTF. The CDR3 region has the DNA TGTGCCAGCAGTGCTTCTGACAGTGTCAACTATGGCTACACCTTC.

The V and J genes are TRBV4-1 and TRBJ2-5, with D possibly being TRBD2 (5 bases). The CDR3 runs to 14 residues. Trimming took off 2 bases at V and 6 bases at J, with 13 bases between the two ends. Germline V gene sequence: CDR1 MGHRA, CDR2 YSYEKL. The DNA of the CDR3 is TGCGCCAGCAGCCAACTCACTAGTATGAAGACCCAGTACTTC. Translation: CASSQLTSMKTQYF.

This chain links TRBV7-9 with TRBJ2-2; no clear D. Per germline, CDR1 SEHNR and CDR2 FQNEAQ (reference sequence). The V gene lost 5 bases and the J gene lost 6 bases, with 13 bases spanning the gap. The CDR3 extends over 14 amino acids. Here the CDR3 reads CASSRRVAAGELFF. As DNA, the CDR3 is TGTGCCAGCAGCCGACGGGTTGCAGCCGGGGAGCTGTTTTTT.